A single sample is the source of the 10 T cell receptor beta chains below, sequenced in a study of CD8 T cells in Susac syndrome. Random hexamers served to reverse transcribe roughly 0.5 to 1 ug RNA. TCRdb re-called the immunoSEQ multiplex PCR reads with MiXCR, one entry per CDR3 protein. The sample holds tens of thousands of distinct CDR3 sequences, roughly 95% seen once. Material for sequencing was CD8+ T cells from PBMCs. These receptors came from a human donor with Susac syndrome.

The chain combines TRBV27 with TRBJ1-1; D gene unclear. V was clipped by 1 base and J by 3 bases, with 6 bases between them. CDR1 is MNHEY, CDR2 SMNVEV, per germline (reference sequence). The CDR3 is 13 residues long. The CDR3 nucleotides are TGTGCCAGCAGTTTATTTGGGGACACTGAAGCTTTCTTT. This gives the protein CASSLFGDTEAFF.

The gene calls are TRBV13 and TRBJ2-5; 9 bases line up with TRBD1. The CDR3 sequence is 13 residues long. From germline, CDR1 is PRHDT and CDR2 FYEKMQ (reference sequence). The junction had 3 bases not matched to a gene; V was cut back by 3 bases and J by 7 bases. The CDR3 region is CASSFYRGRTQYF. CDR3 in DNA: TGTGCCAGCAGCTTCTACAGGGGGCGGACCCAGTACTTC.

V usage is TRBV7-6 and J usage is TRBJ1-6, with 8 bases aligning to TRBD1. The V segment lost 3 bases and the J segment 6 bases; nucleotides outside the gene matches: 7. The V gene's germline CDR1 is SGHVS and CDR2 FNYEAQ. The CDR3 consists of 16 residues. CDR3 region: CASSLVSGQANSPLHF. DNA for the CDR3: TGTGCCAGCAGCTTGGTATCGGGACAGGCTAATTCACCCCTCCACTTT.

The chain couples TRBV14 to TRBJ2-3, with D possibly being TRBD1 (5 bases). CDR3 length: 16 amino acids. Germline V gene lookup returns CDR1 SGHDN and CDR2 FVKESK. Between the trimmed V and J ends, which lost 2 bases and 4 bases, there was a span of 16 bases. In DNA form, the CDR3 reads TGTGCCAGCAGCCAATCCCGTAGGGGCCGTCCAGATACGCAGTATTTT. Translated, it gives CASSQSRRGRPDTQYF.

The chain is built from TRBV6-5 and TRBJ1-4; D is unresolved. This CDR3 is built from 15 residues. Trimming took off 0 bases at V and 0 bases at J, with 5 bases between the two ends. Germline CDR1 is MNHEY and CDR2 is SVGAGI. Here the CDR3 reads CASSYSTATNEKLFF. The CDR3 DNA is TGTGCCAGCAGTTACTCCACAGCAACTAATGAAAAACTGTTTTTT.

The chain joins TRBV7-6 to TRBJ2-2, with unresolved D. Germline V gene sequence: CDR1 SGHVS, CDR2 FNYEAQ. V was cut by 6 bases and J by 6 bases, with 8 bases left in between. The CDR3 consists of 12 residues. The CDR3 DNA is TGTGCCAGCAGTCCGAGAGCCGGGGAGCTGTTTTTT. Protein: CASSPRAGELFF.

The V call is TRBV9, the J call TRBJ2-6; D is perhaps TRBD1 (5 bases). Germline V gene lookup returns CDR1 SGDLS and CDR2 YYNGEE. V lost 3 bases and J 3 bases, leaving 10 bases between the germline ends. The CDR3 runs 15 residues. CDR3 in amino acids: CASSGARDGANVLTF. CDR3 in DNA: TGTGCCAGCAGCGGGGCCAGGGATGGGGCCAACGTCCTGACTTTC. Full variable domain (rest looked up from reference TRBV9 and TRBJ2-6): DSGVTQTPKHLITATGQRVTLRCSPRSGDLSVYWYQQSLDQGLQFLIQYYNGEERAKGNILERFSAQQFPDLHSELNLSSLELGDSALYFCASSGARDGANVLTFGAGSRLTVL.

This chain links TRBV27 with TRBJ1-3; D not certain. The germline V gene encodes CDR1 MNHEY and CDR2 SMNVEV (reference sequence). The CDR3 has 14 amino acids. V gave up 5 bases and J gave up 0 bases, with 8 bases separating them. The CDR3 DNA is TGTGCCAGCAGTCCCCGCGACTCTGGAAACACCATATATTTT. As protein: CASSPRDSGNTIYF.

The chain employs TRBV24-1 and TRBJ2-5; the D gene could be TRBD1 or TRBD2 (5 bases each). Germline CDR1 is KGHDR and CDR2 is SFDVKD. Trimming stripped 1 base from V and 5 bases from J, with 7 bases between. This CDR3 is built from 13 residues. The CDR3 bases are TGTGCCACCAGTGATTTAGAGGGGGAGACCCAGTACTTC. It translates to CATSDLEGETQYF.

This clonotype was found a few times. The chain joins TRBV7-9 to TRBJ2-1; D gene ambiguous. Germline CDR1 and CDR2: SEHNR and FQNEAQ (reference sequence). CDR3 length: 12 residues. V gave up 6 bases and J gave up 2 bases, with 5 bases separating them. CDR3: CASSRTYNEQFF. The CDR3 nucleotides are TGTGCCAGCAGTCGCACCTACAATGAGCAGTTCTTC.